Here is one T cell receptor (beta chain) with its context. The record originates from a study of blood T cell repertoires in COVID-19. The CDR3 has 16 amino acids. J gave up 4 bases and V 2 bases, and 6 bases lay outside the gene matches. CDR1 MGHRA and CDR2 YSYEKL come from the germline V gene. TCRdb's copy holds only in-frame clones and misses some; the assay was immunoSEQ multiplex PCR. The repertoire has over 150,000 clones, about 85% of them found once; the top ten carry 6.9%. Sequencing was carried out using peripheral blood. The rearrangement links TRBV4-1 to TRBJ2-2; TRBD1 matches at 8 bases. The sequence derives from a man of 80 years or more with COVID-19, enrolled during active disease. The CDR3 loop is CASSQSGGKGTGELFF. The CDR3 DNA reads TGCGCCAGCAGCCAATCAGGGGGCAAGGGCACCGGGGAGCTGTTTTTT.